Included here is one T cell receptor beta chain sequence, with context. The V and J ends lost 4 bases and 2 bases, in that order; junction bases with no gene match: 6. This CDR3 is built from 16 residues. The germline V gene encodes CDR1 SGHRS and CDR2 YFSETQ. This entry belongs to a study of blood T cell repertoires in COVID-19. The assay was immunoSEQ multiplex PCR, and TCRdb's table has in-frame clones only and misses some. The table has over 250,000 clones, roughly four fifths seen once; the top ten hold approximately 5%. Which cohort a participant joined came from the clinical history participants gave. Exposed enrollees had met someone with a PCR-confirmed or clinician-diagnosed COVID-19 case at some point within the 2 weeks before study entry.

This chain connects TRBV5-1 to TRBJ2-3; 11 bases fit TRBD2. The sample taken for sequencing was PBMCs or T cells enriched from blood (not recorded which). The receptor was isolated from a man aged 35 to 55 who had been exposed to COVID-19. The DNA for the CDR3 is TGCGCCAGCAGCCCGAGACTAGCGGGAAACACAGATACGCAGTATTTT. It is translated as CASSPRLAGNTDTQYF.